This TCR beta chain is drawn from a study of blood T cell repertoires in COVID-19. The protocol was immunoSEQ multiplex PCR, while the TCRdb copy is restricted to in-frame clones and leaves out a portion. Of around 140,000 clones in the sample, roughly nine tenths are singletons; the top ten hold around an eighth. The CDR3 length is 14 residues. With V trimmed by 6 bases and J by 3 bases, 5 bases remained unmatched. The germline V gene encodes CDR1 MNHEY and CDR2 SVGAGI. The sequenced sample consisted of peripheral blood. This TCR derives from a man between 18 and 29 years old with COVID-19, enrolled during active disease. V and J are TRBV6-5 and TRBJ1-5; 7 bases match TRBD1. The CDR3, as DNA: TGTGCCAGCAGGCAGACAGGGAACAATCAGCCCCAGCATTTT. It translates to CASRQTGNNQPQHF.